A selection of T cell receptor beta chains follows, all from one sample in a study of cytomegalovirus exposure and HLA in healthy donors. Repertoires were generated with immunoSEQ multiplex PCR, while TCRdb's copy carries only in-frame clones and drops some. This table has 200,000 or so clones, over 60% appearing once. The sequenced sample consisted of PBMCs. The origin of the receptors is a man in his late teens or twenties in good health and CMV-seronegative. Both conserved end residues are part of each CDR3. Fields, in order: CDR3 length, clone size, D gene, J gene, V gene, CDR3 protein, CDR3 DNA. D genes are given only for firm matches. Clone size is shown for a subset of rows, as once, few, many or a class of expanded clone.

len: 14; abundance: once; d_gene: NA; j_gene: TRBJ1-5; v_gene: TRBV7-3; CDR3aa: CASSPTGSNQPQHF; CDR3nt: TGTGCCAGCAGCCCCACGGGTTCGAATCAGCCCCAGCATTTT
len: 15; abundance: few; d_gene: TRBD2; j_gene: TRBJ2-5; v_gene: TRBV7-8; CDR3aa: CASSLSGGAEETQYF; CDR3nt: TGTGCCAGCAGCTTAAGCGGGGGGGCGGAGGAGACCCAGTACTTC
len: 17; abundance: NA; d_gene: TRBD2; j_gene: TRBJ2-7; v_gene: TRBV30; CDR3aa: CAWSVTRTSGSSYEQYF; CDR3nt: TGTGCCTGGAGTGTGACCCGGACTAGCGGGAGCTCCTACGAGCAGTACTTC
len: 13; abundance: NA; d_gene: NA; j_gene: TRBJ2-7; v_gene: TRBV10-3; CDR3aa: CASPQGVRDEQYF; CDR3nt: TGTGCCAGCCCACAGGGAGTTCGGGACGAGCAGTACTTC
len: 16; abundance: NA; d_gene: NA; j_gene: TRBJ1-2; v_gene: TRBV11-2; CDR3aa: CASSSRRRGSDYGYTF; CDR3nt: TGTGCCAGCAGCTCCCGAAGAAGGGGCAGCGACTATGGCTACACCTTC
len: 15; abundance: NA; d_gene: NA; j_gene: TRBJ2-4; v_gene: TRBV15; CDR3aa: CATSRDKGGGNIQYF; CDR3nt: TGTGCCACCAGCAGAGATAAAGGGGGGGGAAACATTCAGTACTTC
len: 11; abundance: NA; d_gene: TRBD1; j_gene: TRBJ2-5; v_gene: TRBV6-6; CDR3aa: CASSPTGEQYF; CDR3nt: TGTGCCAGCAGCCCCACAGGGGAGCAGTACTTC
len: 20; abundance: NA; d_gene: TRBD2; j_gene: TRBJ2-7; v_gene: TRBV30; CDR3aa: CALRTLKEETSGGAFYEQYF; CDR3nt: TGTGCCTTACGGACCTTGAAAGAGGAGACTAGCGGGGGGGCCTTCTACGAGCAGTACTTC
len: 13; abundance: NA; d_gene: NA; j_gene: TRBJ2-5; v_gene: TRBV7-2; CDR3aa: CASSLGQYETQYF; CDR3nt: TGTGCCAGCAGCTTAGGGCAGTATGAGACCCAGTACTTC
len: 16; abundance: NA; d_gene: TRBD1; j_gene: TRBJ1-4; v_gene: TRBV6-5; CDR3aa: CASSYTNRGENEKLFF; CDR3nt: TGTGCCAGCAGTTACACCAACAGGGGGGAGAATGAAAAACTGTTTTTT
len: 16; abundance: NA; d_gene: TRBD2; j_gene: TRBJ2-5; v_gene: TRBV13; CDR3aa: CASSRSGLGVVETQYF; CDR3nt: TGTGCCAGCAGCCGTTCCGGACTAGGAGTTGTAGAGACCCAGTACTTC
len: 16; abundance: NA; d_gene: TRBD2; j_gene: TRBJ2-1; v_gene: TRBV5-1; CDR3aa: CASSSGLAGAGNEQFF; CDR3nt: TGCGCCAGCAGTTCGGGACTAGCGGGAGCTGGCAATGAGCAGTTCTTC
len: 16; abundance: NA; d_gene: TRBD2; j_gene: TRBJ2-1; v_gene: TRBV6-5; CDR3aa: CASSYSTSGSYNEQFF; CDR3nt: TGTGCCAGCAGTTACTCGACTAGCGGCTCCTACAATGAGCAGTTCTTC
len: 13; abundance: NA; d_gene: TRBD1; j_gene: TRBJ1-5; v_gene: TRBV6-1; CDR3aa: CASSGQGYQPQHF; CDR3nt: TGTGCCAGCAGTGGACAGGGCTATCAGCCCCAGCATTTT
len: 13; abundance: NA; d_gene: TRBD1; j_gene: TRBJ2-1; v_gene: TRBV6-5; CDR3aa: CASSYTGGNEQFF; CDR3nt: TGTGCCAGCAGTTATACAGGGGGCAATGAGCAGTTCTTC
len: 14; abundance: once; d_gene: NA; j_gene: TRBJ2-3; v_gene: TRBV28; CDR3aa: CASSLGGLTDTQYF; CDR3nt: TGTGCCAGCAGTTTAGGAGGACTAACAGATACGCAGTATTTT
len: 16; abundance: once; d_gene: TRBD2; j_gene: TRBJ2-1; v_gene: TRBV7-3; CDR3aa: CASSLFLAGGPDEQFF; CDR3nt: TGTGCCAGCAGCTTGTTTCTAGCGGGGGGGCCGGATGAGCAGTTCTTC
len: 15; abundance: NA; d_gene: NA; j_gene: TRBJ2-1; v_gene: TRBV27; CDR3aa: CASSYGQHHYNEQFF; CDR3nt: TGTGCCAGCAGTTACGGACAGCACCACTACAATGAGCAGTTCTTC
len: 15; abundance: NA; d_gene: NA; j_gene: TRBJ2-4; v_gene: TRBV2; CDR3aa: CASSGAGEIKNIQYF; CDR3nt: TGTGCCAGCAGTGGGGCAGGGGAGATCAAAAACATTCAGTACTTC
len: 17; abundance: NA; d_gene: TRBD2; j_gene: TRBJ2-2; v_gene: TRBV7-2; CDR3aa: CASSLAPAGGPNGELFF; CDR3nt: TGTGCCAGCAGCTTAGCGCCGGCGGGGGGGCCGAACGGGGAGCTGTTTTTT
len: 19; abundance: NA; d_gene: NA; j_gene: TRBJ2-2; v_gene: TRBV11-1; CDR3aa: CASSKGRASVRVRTGELFF; CDR3nt: TGTGCCAGCAGCAAAGGACGGGCTAGCGTCAGGGTCAGAACCGGGGAGCTGTTTTTT
len: 15; abundance: NA; d_gene: NA; j_gene: TRBJ1-1; v_gene: TRBV9; CDR3aa: CASSVGGGGNTEAFF; CDR3nt: TGTGCCAGCAGCGTAGGCGGGGGCGGGAACACTGAAGCTTTCTTT
len: 14; abundance: NA; d_gene: TRBD2; j_gene: TRBJ2-3; v_gene: TRBV6-5; CDR3aa: CASSYAGGQDTQYF; CDR3nt: TGTGCCAGCAGTTACGCGGGAGGTCAAGATACGCAGTATTTT
len: 14; abundance: NA; d_gene: NA; j_gene: TRBJ2-2; v_gene: TRBV28; CDR3aa: CASSLYGFGGELFF; CDR3nt: TGTGCCAGCAGTTTATACGGTTTCGGCGGGGAGCTGTTTTTT
len: 15; abundance: NA; d_gene: TRBD2; j_gene: TRBJ2-1; v_gene: TRBV6-5; CDR3aa: CATSTSGFAPGEQFF; CDR3nt: TGTGCCACCTCGACTAGCGGTTTTGCCCCTGGGGAGCAGTTCTTC